The text below deals with one TCR beta chain. This CDR3 has 11 amino acids. Germline CDR1 reads SQVTM; CDR2 reads ANQGSEA. TCRdb re-called the 5' RACE reads, yielding one record per CDR3 amino acid sequence without DNA. The sample includes approximately 330,000 distinct CDR3 sequences. This sample stems from a study of monozygotic twins with inflammatory bowel disease. Sequencing used blood. The chain links TRBV29-1 to TRBJ2-7. The source is a human donor with ulcerative colitis or Crohn's disease, or a healthy co-twin of an affected twin (not recorded which). CDR3 loop: CSVQEGSKQYF.